These 27 T cell receptor beta chains were sequenced from one sample in a study of blood T cell repertoires in COVID-19. Libraries were prepared by immunoSEQ multiplex PCR; TCRdb keeps only in-frame clonotypes and omits some of them. This sample has more than 35,000 clones, with roughly 90% found just once. The sample taken for sequencing was peripheral blood. The receptor set was obtained from a man aged 60-69 years with acute or convalescent COVID-19.

This chain links TRBV12-3 or TRBV12-4 with TRBJ1-5; D is undetermined. This CDR3 region has 12 residues. V was clipped by 1 base and J by 7 bases, with 5 bases between them. CDR3 sequence reads: CASSLGQQPQHF. The DNA for the CDR3 is TGTGCCAGCAGTTTAGGTCAGCAGCCCCAGCATTTT.

This chain links TRBV4-3 with TRBJ2-1; TRBD1 might be the D (7 bases). CDR1 and CDR2 from the germline V gene are LGHNA and YSLEER. The length of the CDR3 is 16 residues. V lost 1 base, J lost 7 bases, and 17 bases lay in between. CDR3 in amino acids: CASSQARGQRINEQFF. CDR3 coding DNA: TGCGCCAGCAGCCAAGCGCGGGGACAGCGGATAAATGAGCAGTTCTTC.

V usage is TRBV6-6 and J usage is TRBJ1-2; perhaps TRBD1 as D (5 bases). V gave up 7 bases and J gave up 4 bases, with 16 bases separating them. The CDR3 spans 14 residues. Germline CDR1 MNHNY, CDR2 SVGAGI (reference sequence). CDR3 DNA sequence: TGTGCCAGCATTCTTCGCGGGGGGAGCTATGGCTACACCTTC. This encodes CASILRGGSYGYTF.

V and J are TRBV5-6 and TRBJ2-4, with D possibly TRBD2 on 6 matching bases. Germline lookup yields CDR1 SGHDT and CDR2 YYEEEE. The V gene lost 4 bases and the J gene lost 0 bases, with 11 bases spanning the gap. The CDR3 runs 15 residues. The CDR3 region is CASSGTGLAKNIQYF. DNA for the CDR3: TGTGCCAGCAGCGGAACGGGACTAGCCAAAAACATTCAGTACTTC.

V usage is TRBV12-5 and J usage is TRBJ2-2; no clear D gene. V was pared by 6 bases and J by 1 base, with 6 bases between. Germline V lookup: CDR1 LGHNT, CDR2 FRNRAP. CDR3 length equals 13 residues. The CDR3 protein is CASGSGNTGELFF. The CDR3, as DNA: TGTGCTAGTGGGTCAGGGAACACCGGGGAGCTGTTTTTT.

The chain joins TRBV7-8 to TRBJ2-1; D remains unclear. V was clipped by 5 bases and J by 0 bases, with 11 bases between them. From germline, CDR1 is SGHVS and CDR2 FQNEAQ. This CDR3 has 15 residues. CDR3 in DNA: TGTGCCAGCAGCCCTGGGCCGAGCTCCTACAATGAGCAGTTCTTC. As protein: CASSPGPSSYNEQFF.

The rearrangement uses TRBV19 and TRBJ2-1; perhaps TRBD2 as D (5 bases). V shed 6 bases and J shed 0 bases, with 15 bases lying between them. This CDR3 spans 16 amino acids. Per germline, CDR1 LNHDA and CDR2 SQIVND (reference sequence). CDR3 residues: CASSNLGSYSYNEQFF. The CDR3 DNA reads TGTGCCAGTAGCAACCTTGGGAGTTACTCCTACAATGAGCAGTTCTTC. Full variable domain (rest looked up from reference TRBV19 and TRBJ2-1): DGGITQSPKYLFRKEGQNVTLSCEQNLNHDAMYWYRQDPGQGLRLIYYSQIVNDFQKGDIAEGYSVSREKKESFPLTVTSAQKNPTAFYLCASSNLGSYSYNEQFFGPGTRLTVL.

The chain employs TRBV20-1 and TRBJ2-1; 11 bases are a match to TRBD2. The V gene end was trimmed by 3 bases and the J gene end by 5 bases; junction bases not matched to a gene: 6. Germline V gene lookup returns CDR1 DFQATT and CDR2 SNEGSKA (reference sequence). This CDR3 is 15 amino acids long. CDR3 nucleotide sequence: TGCAGTGCTAGTGTCGGGACTAGCGGTAACAATGAGCAGTTCTTC. It is translated as CSASVGTSGNNEQFF.

The rearrangement links TRBV2 to TRBJ1-5, with D possibly TRBD1 on 5 matching bases. V shed 0 bases and J shed 4 bases, with 13 bases lying between them. Germline V CDR1 and CDR2: SNHLY, FYNNEI. The CDR3 contains 16 residues. The CDR3 DNA follows: TGTGCCAGCAGTGAAGCAAGTTCCAGGGTTAATCAGCCCCAGCATTTT. Its translation is CASSEASSRVNQPQHF.

The rearrangement joins TRBV2 to TRBJ1-2; D is perhaps TRBD1 (5 bases). The CDR3 extends over 15 amino acids. CDR1 is SNHLY, CDR2 FYNNEI, per germline. V was clipped by 0 bases and J by 4 bases, with 12 bases between them. The CDR3 DNA follows: TGTGCCAGCAGTGAAGCAGGGGTACGTGGCTATGGCTACACCTTC. Amino acid sequence: CASSEAGVRGYGYTF.

The chain is built from TRBV28 and TRBJ2-4, with 10 positions matching TRBD2. There are 14 residues in the CDR3. Trimming at V came to 3 bases and at J to 9 bases, leaving 5 bases not matched to a gene. Germline V gene lookup returns CDR1 MDHEN and CDR2 SYDVKM. The CDR3, as DNA: TGTGCCAGCAGTTTGGGCCTAGCGGGAGTCATTCAGTACTTC. The encoded protein is CASSLGLAGVIQYF.

This clone was seen only once. The chain uses TRBV19 and TRBJ2-2, with D possibly TRBD1 on 6 matching bases. This CDR3 is 14 amino acids long. The germline V gene has CDR1 LNHDA and CDR2 SQIVND (reference sequence). V was trimmed by 7 bases and J by 6 bases, leaving 15 bases between them. CDR3 sequence: CASTTTGTPGELFF. The CDR3 nucleotides are TGTGCCAGTACAACGACAGGAACACCCGGGGAGCTGTTTTTT.

J is TRBJ2-2 and V is TRBV2; tentatively, D is TRBD2 (6 bases). Germline V gene lookup returns CDR1 SNHLY and CDR2 FYNNEI. The CDR3 sequence is 16 residues long. Trimming left V 4 bases short and J 0 bases short, with 12 bases between. CDR3: CASSGGASANTGELFF. The CDR3 DNA is TGTGCCAGCAGTGGAGGGGCTAGCGCGAACACCGGGGAGCTGTTTTTT.

The CDR3 DNA follows: TGTGCCAGCAGTACCGTCGGACAGGGGACCTACAATGAGCAGTTCTTC. This encodes CASSTVGQGTYNEQFF. The chain combines TRBV27 with TRBJ2-1; 9 bases are a match to TRBD1. The J segment lost 2 bases and the V segment lost 5 bases, leaving 7 bases of the junction unmatched. The germline gives CDR1 MNHEY, CDR2 SMNVEV (reference sequence). The length of the CDR3 is 16 residues.

CDR3 in amino acids: CASSLGSGTNQPQHF. CDR3 in DNA: TGTGCCAGCAGCTTGGGATCAGGGACTAATCAGCCCCAGCATTTT. The chain is built from TRBV5-6 and TRBJ1-5; D is possibly TRBD1 (5 bases). The CDR3 is made up of 15 amino acids. The V end was cut by 0 bases, the J end by 4 bases, with 11 bases between. CDR1 is SGHDT and CDR2 is YYEEEE in the germline V gene.

The rearrangement links TRBV29-1 to TRBJ1-1; possibly TRBD1 for D (6 bases). This CDR3 has 13 amino acids. Germline lookup yields CDR1 SQVTM and CDR2 ANQGSEA. Deletions cut 7 bases from V and 1 base from J, with 13 bases between. CDR3 nucleotide sequence: TGCAGCGCGTCAACGGGACAGAACACTGAAGCTTTCTTT. It codes for CSASTGQNTEAFF.

The chain uses TRBV6-4 and TRBJ2-7; D remains unclear. Germline V gives CDR1 MRHNA, CDR2 SNTAGT. This CDR3 has 13 residues. Trimming stripped 8 bases from V and 4 bases from J, with 15 bases between. Here the CDR3 reads CASLVWSYYEQYV. CDR3 nucleotides: TGTGCCAGCCTGGTTTGGAGCTATTACGAGCAGTACGTC.

This clone was seen just once. The chain has TRBV11-2 and TRBJ2-2; a weak D match, TRBD1 (6 bases). Trimming cost V 3 bases and J 4 bases, with 15 bases left between them. The germline V gene has CDR1 SGHAT and CDR2 FQNNGV. This CDR3 is 16 amino acids long. The CDR3 sequence: CASSFLGAGATGELFF. Written as DNA, the CDR3 is TGTGCCAGCAGCTTCCTCGGGGCAGGGGCCACCGGGGAGCTGTTTTTT.

The chain links TRBV10-3 to TRBJ2-2; 10 positions agree with TRBD1. Germline loops: CDR1 ENHRY, CDR2 SYGVKD. The J segment lost 0 bases and the V segment lost 0 bases, leaving 4 bases of the junction unmatched. This CDR3 spans 18 amino acids. Written as DNA, the CDR3 is TGTGCCATCAGTGAGTCGGGACAGGGGAGAACGAACACCGGGGAGCTGTTTTTT. It yields the protein CAISESGQGRTNTGELFF.

The V call is TRBV7-8, the J call TRBJ1-1; D uncertain. The germline gives CDR1 SGHVS, CDR2 FQNEAQ. This CDR3 contains 15 residues. Trimming shortened V by 0 bases and J by 1 base, and 9 bases separated the two germline ends. CDR3 sequence reads: CASSLALTSNTEAFF. The DNA for the CDR3 is TGTGCCAGCAGCTTAGCGCTCACATCGAACACTGAAGCTTTCTTT.

This sequence joins TRBV10-1 and TRBJ1-6, with 7 bases identical to TRBD1. The trim removed 4 bases at V and 6 bases at J, leaving 3 bases unmatched. There are 14 residues in the CDR3. CDR1 and CDR2 (germline): WNHNN, SYGVQD (reference sequence). Written as DNA, the CDR3 is TGCGCCAGCAGTGGTGGGACAGTTAATTCACCCCTCCACTTT. The encoded protein is CASSGGTVNSPLHF.

This rearrangement joins TRBV6-2 or TRBV6-3 to TRBJ2-5, with D possibly TRBD2 on 6 matching bases. The CDR3 spans 14 residues. Trimming left V 2 bases short and J 9 bases short, with 16 bases between. Germline V gene data show CDR1 as MNHEY and CDR2 as SVGEGT. CDR3 in DNA: TGTGCCAGCAGTTACCCCCGGGACTCGGCCTCCCAGTACTTC. Protein: CASSYPRDSASQYF.

The genes are TRBV5-6 and TRBJ2-6, with 11 bases lining up with TRBD1. Losses at the gene ends were 2 bases for V and 1 base for J; bases not matched to a gene: 5. Germline CDR1 SGHDT, CDR2 YYEEEE. The CDR3 contains 18 residues. CDR3 region: CASSFKGTGGSGANVLTF. In nucleotides, the CDR3 is TGTGCCAGCAGCTTCAAAGGGACAGGGGGATCTGGGGCCAACGTCCTGACTTTC.

The V call is TRBV13, the J call TRBJ2-1; 7 nucleotides agree with TRBD2. With 7 bases clipped from V and 4 bases from J, the junction kept 13 bases outside the gene matches. Germline CDR1 is PRHDT and CDR2 is FYEKMQ (reference sequence). This CDR3 contains 16 residues. CDR3 in amino acids: CASISYGAGIYNEQFF. Written as DNA, the CDR3 is TGTGCCAGCATCTCATACGGAGCGGGGATATACAATGAGCAGTTCTTC.

This rearrangement joins TRBV7-2 to TRBJ1-5, with D perhaps matching TRBD1 (6 bases). CDR3 length: 16 residues. V lost 5 bases, J lost 1 base, and 15 bases lay in between. Germline CDR1 reads SGHTA; CDR2 reads FQGNSA. CDR3 bases: TGTGCCAGCAGCGTACTACAGGGTACGAGCAATCAGCCCCAGCATTTT. The encoded protein is CASSVLQGTSNQPQHF.

The chain carries TRBV19 and TRBJ1-5; 8 bases are shared with TRBD1. Per the germline V gene, CDR1 is LNHDA and CDR2 is SQIVND (reference sequence). The CDR3 runs to 16 residues. V lost 4 bases to trimming and J lost 7 bases; unmatched junction nucleotides: 12. Here the CDR3 DNA reads TGTGCCAGTAGTACCCGGGGCAGGGGGCGGGAGCAGCCCCAGCATTTT. Its protein product is CASSTRGRGREQPQHF.

The V gene is TRBV9, the J gene TRBJ2-1, with D possibly matching TRBD2 (5 bases). This CDR3 spans 12 amino acids. Germline loops: CDR1 SGDLS, CDR2 YYNGEE. The V gene lost 7 bases and the J gene lost 4 bases, with 9 bases spanning the gap. CDR3 protein: CASGSLYNEQFF. CDR3 in DNA: TGTGCCAGCGGGAGTCTTTACAATGAGCAGTTCTTC.